The clone carrying this TCR beta chain came up once. This sample is part of a study of cytomegalovirus exposure and HLA in healthy donors. PCR involved 60 Vbeta and 13 Jbeta primers. The protocol was immunoSEQ multiplex PCR, while the TCRdb copy is restricted to in-frame clones and leaves out a portion. Of 100,000 to 150,000 clones in the sample, 74% were seen once. This CDR3 is built from 17 residues. CDR1 and CDR2 from the germline V gene are SGHRS and YFSETQ. The V segment lost 4 bases and the J segment 7 bases; nucleotides outside the gene matches: 9. The source material was PBMCs. The source is a male donor in good health and CMV-seronegative. The chain uses TRBV5-1 and TRBJ2-1; TRBD2 aligns across 15 bases. The CDR3, as DNA: TGCGCCAGCAGCCCCGGACTAGCGGGGGGGCGGGTAAATGAGCAGTTCTTC. Protein sequence: CASSPGLAGGRVNEQFF.